This T cell receptor (beta chain) is from a study of T cells in Graves' hyperthyroidism and ophthalmopathy. Overall study results and limits: Most thyroid-expanded clonotypes above 0.001 were also found in blood. The model foresaw ophthalmopathy a median roughly 6.3 months prior to onset. Stable hyperthyroidism was told apart from ophthalmopathy by a model built on 13 V-J features.

Stable disease denoted Graves' hyperthyroidism without ophthalmopathy progression within 18 months. Ten or more counts support this clonotype. The target antigen is unknown. Authors of the study amplified TCR beta CDR3 regions from RNA transcripts. RT-PCR in the first round (using the HTBI primer set) targeted the TCR CDR3. TCRdb called the multiplex PCR reads again in MiXCR, with one record for every CDR3 protein. The sample gives around 200,000 distinct CDR3 sequences, approximately 20% of which show up once; approximately 40% is in the top ten. This CDR3 region has 14 residues. V was clipped by 5 bases and J by 0 bases, with 9 bases between them. The germline V gene has CDR1 SGHVS and CDR2 FNYEAQ.

This clonotype was obtained from a man aged 35 to 55 with Graves' hyperthyroidism. The specimen was blood. This chain links TRBV7-6 with TRBJ2-3; D unclear. The DNA for the CDR3 is TGTGCCAGCAGCCCTCTCCCGAGCACAGATACGCAGTATTTT. Its translation is CASSPLPSTDTQYF.